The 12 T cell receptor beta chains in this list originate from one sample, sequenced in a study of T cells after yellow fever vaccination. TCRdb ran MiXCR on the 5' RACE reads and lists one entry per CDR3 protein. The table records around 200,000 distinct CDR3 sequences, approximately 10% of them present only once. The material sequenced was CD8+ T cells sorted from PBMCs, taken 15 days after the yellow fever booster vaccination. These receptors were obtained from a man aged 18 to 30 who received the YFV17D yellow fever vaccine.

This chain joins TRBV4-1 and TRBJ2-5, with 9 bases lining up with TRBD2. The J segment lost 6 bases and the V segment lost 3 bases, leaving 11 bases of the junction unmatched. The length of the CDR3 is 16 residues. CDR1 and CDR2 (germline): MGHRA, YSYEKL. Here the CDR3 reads CASSHVPAGGLKTQYF. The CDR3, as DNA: TGCGCCAGCAGCCATGTCCCAGCGGGGGGACTGAAGACCCAGTACTTC.

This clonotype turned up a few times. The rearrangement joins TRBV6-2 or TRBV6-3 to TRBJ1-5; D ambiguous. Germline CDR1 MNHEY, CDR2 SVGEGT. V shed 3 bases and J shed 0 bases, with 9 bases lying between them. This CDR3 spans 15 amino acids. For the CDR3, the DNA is TGTGCCAGCAGTTATCAGGCTTATAGCAATCAGCCCCAGCATTTT. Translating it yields CASSYQAYSNQPQHF.

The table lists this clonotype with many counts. The CDR3 DNA reads TGCGCCAGCAGCCACATCGAAATACGGGGACCCACTGGAAACACCATATATTTT. This codes for CASSHIEIRGPTGNTIYF. This chain joins TRBV4-1 and TRBJ1-3; tentatively, D is TRBD1 (5 bases). Germline-derived CDR1 and CDR2 are MGHRA and YSYEKL. The CDR3 spans 18 residues. Trimming left V 3 bases short and J 2 bases short, with 20 bases between.

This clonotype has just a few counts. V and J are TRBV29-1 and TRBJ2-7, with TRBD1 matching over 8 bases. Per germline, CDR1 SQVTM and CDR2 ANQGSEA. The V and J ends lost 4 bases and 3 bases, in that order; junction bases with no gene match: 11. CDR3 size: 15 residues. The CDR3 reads CSVGRGTGDHYEQYF. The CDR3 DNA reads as TGCAGCGTTGGGAGGGGGACAGGTGACCACTACGAGCAGTACTTC.

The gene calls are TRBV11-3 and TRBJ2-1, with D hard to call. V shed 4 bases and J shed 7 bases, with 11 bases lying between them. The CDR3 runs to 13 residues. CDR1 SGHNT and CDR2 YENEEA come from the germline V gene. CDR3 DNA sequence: TGTGCCAGCAGCTCTCACGACCTTAATGAGCAGTTCTTC. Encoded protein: CASSSHDLNEQFF.

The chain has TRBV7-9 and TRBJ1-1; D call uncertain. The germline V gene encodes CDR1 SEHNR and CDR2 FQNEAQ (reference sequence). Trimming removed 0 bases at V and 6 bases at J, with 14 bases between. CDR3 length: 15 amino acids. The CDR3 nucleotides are TGTGCCAGCAGCTTAGCAGTTGCGGGGATCCCTGAAGCTTTCTTT. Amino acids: CASSLAVAGIPEAFF.

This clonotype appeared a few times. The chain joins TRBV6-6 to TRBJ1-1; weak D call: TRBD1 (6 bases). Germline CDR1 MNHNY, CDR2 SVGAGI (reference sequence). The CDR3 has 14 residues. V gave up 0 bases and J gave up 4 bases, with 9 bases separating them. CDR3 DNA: TGTGCCAGCAGTTACTCGCAGGGGAGCACTGAAGCTTTCTTT. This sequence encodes CASSYSQGSTEAFF.

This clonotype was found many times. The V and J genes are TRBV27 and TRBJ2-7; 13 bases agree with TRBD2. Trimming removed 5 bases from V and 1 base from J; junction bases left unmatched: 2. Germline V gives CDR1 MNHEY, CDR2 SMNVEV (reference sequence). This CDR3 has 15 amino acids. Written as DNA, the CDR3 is TGTGCCAGCAGTCCGACTAGCGGGGGGTCCTACGAGCAGTACGTC. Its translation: CASSPTSGGSYEQYV.

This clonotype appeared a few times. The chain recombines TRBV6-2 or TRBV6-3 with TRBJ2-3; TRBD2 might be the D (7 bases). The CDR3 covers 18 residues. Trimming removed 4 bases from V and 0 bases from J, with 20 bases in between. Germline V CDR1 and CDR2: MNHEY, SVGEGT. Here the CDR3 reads CASSLGEGGLLSTDTQYF. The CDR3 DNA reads TGTGCCAGCAGTTTGGGGGAGGGGGGCCTCCTGAGCACAGATACGCAGTATTTT.

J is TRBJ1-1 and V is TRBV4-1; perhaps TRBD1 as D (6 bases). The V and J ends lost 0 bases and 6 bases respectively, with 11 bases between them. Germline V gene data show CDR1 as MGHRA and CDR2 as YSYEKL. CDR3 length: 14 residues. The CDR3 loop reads CASSQEGGSAEAFF. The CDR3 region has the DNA TGCGCCAGCAGCCAAGAGGGGGGCTCGGCTGAAGCTTTCTTT.

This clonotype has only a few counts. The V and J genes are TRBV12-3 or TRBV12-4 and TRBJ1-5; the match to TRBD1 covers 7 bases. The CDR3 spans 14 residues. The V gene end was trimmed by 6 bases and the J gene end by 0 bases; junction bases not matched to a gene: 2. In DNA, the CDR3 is TGTGCCAGCAGGACAGGGAATAGCAATCAGCCCCAGCATTTT. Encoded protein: CASRTGNSNQPQHF.

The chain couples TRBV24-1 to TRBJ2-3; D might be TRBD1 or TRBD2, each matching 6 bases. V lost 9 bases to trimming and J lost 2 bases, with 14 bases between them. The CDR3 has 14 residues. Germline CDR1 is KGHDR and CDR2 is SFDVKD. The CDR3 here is CATSMGGTTDTQYF. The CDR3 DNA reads TGTGCCACCTCAATGGGGGGCACCACAGATACGCAGTATTTT.